These 6 T cell receptor beta chains came from one sample sequenced in a study of cytotoxic CD8 clonotypes in ibrutinib-treated CLL (dated by TCRdb to about 2021). Preparation of the library involved the immunoSEQ multiplex PCR assay. TCRdb mirrors the immuneACCESS table, restricted to in-frame sequences. Some clones are absent from its copies; in checked studies, under half trace to an unresolved V gene, and the reason for the others is unknown. The sample table lists 330,000 or so clones, 67% of them with a count of one. Jointly, the top ten make up around 6.5% of the sample. This specimen was PBMCs, taken after 36 months of ibrutinib treatment. The receptors derive from a human donor with chronic lymphocytic leukemia.

This clone was seen a handful of times. The CDR3 reads CASSTSSGYSTDTQYF. CDR3 DNA: TGTGCCAGCAGCACATCTAGCGGTTATAGCACAGATACGCAGTATTTT. This chain uses TRBV11-1 with TRBJ2-3; 7 bases agree with TRBD2. The germline V gene has CDR1 SGHAT and CDR2 FQDESV (reference sequence). The junction had 8 bases not matched to a gene; V was cut back by 5 bases and J by 0 bases. The CDR3 runs to 16 residues.

The chain carries TRBV15 and TRBJ2-1; the D is unclear. CDR1 and CDR2 (germline): LNHNV, YYDKDF (reference sequence). CDR3 length: 13 amino acids. Trimming took off 0 bases at V and 7 bases at J, with 7 bases between the two ends. The chain's CDR3 is CATSRDVINEQFF. CDR3 nucleotides: TGTGCCACCAGCAGAGATGTGATTAATGAGCAGTTCTTC.

V and J are TRBV10-2 and TRBJ1-1; D ambiguous. V lost 4 bases, J lost 1 base, and 7 bases lay in between. Germline loops: CDR1 WSHSY, CDR2 SAAADI. The length of the CDR3 is 13 residues. The CDR3 is CASSGLKNTEAFF. The CDR3, as DNA: TGCGCCAGCAGTGGACTGAAGAACACTGAAGCTTTCTTT.

The V and J genes are TRBV10-3 and TRBJ1-6, with TRBD1 matching over 8 bases. After removal of 4 bases from V and 10 bases from J, the junction contained 12 bases not matched to a gene. The CDR3 runs 16 residues. CDR1 and CDR2 from the germline V gene are ENHRY and SYGVKD. The CDR3 spells CAISGRSGQATSPLHF. The CDR3 nucleotides are TGTGCCATCAGTGGGAGATCGGGACAGGCAACATCACCCCTCCACTTT.

The chain uses TRBV6-5 and TRBJ2-7, with 7 positions matching TRBD1. With 2 bases clipped from V and 0 bases from J, the junction kept 1 base outside the gene matches. Germline CDR1 reads MNHEY; CDR2 reads SVGAGI. The CDR3 is 14 amino acids. DNA of the CDR3: TGTGCCAGCAGTTACGACAGGGTCTCCTACGAGCAGTACTTC. Amino acids: CASSYDRVSYEQYF.

This clone has only a few counts. The chain joins TRBV6-6 to TRBJ2-7; D is unresolved. Deletions cut 8 bases from V and 2 bases from J, with 7 bases between. The length of the CDR3 is 11 residues. From germline, CDR1 is MNHNY and CDR2 SVGAGI (reference sequence). This CDR3 is CASGIPYEQYF. DNA for the CDR3: TGTGCCAGCGGGATACCCTACGAGCAGTACTTC.